This record looks at one TCR beta chain sequence and its context. What it recognizes is unknown. This record comes from a study of T cell repertoires and HLA-DP antigens. The overall study: Alloantigens: one with one groove difference and one with approximately 11 differences versus self.

Study findings and constraints: Against both alloantigens, CD137+ clonality was similar, approximately 0.41. Previously undetected clones averaged about 33% and 55% against the two alleles respectively.

The method was immunoSEQ multiplex PCR; TCRdb's version includes in-frame clones alone and lacks a portion of them. This table has 90,000 to 130,000 clones, 80% to 95% appearing once. Trimming stripped 3 bases from V and 16 bases from J, with 17 bases between. The germline CDR1 and CDR2 sequences are SGHRS and YFSETQ. The CDR3 contains 12 residues. The source of this sequence is a woman in her late teens or twenties in good health and CMV-seronegative. The source material was CD4+ T cells from PBMCs. The chain links TRBV5-1 to TRBJ2-1; D may be TRBD1 (6 bases). The CDR3 spells CASSSDSYWKFF. CDR3 coding DNA: TGCGCCAGCAGCTCGGACAGCTATTGGAAATTCTTC.